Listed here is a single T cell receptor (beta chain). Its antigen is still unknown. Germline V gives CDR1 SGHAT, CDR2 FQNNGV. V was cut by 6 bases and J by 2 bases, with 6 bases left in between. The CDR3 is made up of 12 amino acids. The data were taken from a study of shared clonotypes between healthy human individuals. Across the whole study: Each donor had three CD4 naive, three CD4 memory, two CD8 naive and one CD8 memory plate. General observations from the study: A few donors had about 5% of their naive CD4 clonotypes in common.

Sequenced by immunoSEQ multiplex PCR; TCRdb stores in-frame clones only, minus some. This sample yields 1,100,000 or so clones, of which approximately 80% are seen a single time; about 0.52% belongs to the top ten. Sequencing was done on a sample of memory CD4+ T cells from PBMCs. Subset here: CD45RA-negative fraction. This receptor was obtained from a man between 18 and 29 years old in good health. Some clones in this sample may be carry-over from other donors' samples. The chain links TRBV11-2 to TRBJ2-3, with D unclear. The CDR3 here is CASRASTDTQYF. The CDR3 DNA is TGTGCCAGCAGAGCGTCCACAGATACGCAGTATTTT.